Following are 10 T cell receptor beta chains from one sample sequenced in a study of cytomegalovirus exposure and HLA in healthy donors (TCRdb year 2017). Library prep was done by the immunoSEQ multiplex PCR assay. A mixture of 60 forward primers for TCR Vbeta segments and 13 reverse primers for TCR Jbeta segments was used in the multiplex PCR. TCRdb stores this immuneACCESS table with in-frame sequences only. Part of the clones is absent; in the studies checked, under half of the shortfall reflects unresolved V genes, and no reason is known for the rest. The sample table shows under 200,000 clones, and roughly 80% are seen once. The ten largest clones capture over 2.5% of the sample. The sequencing sample was made of PBMCs. The receptors stem from a female donor in good health and CMV-seronegative.

The chain recombines TRBV7-2 with TRBJ1-2, with no clear D. Germline V CDR1 and CDR2: SGHTA, FQGNSA. The CDR3 has 15 amino acids. V was trimmed by 2 bases and J by 2 bases, leaving 12 bases between them. In DNA form, the CDR3 reads TGTGCCAGCAGCTTATCAGCCGGGAACAACTATGGCTACACCTTC. Its protein product is CASSLSAGNNYGYTF.

The chain is built from TRBV5-8 and TRBJ2-1; D perhaps matches TRBD2 (6 bases). This CDR3 comprises 15 residues. Germline assignment: CDR1 SGHTS and CDR2 YDEGEE. The V end lost 3 bases, the J end lost 3 bases, and 13 bases lay between the germline ends. CDR3 sequence reads: CASSYPGGNYNEQFF. CDR3 DNA: TGTGCCAGCAGCTACCCAGGCGGGAACTACAATGAGCAGTTCTTC.

V and J are TRBV30 and TRBJ1-1; no definite D call. CDR3 length: 14 residues. From germline, CDR1 is GTSNPN and CDR2 SVGIG (reference sequence). The V gene lost 3 bases and the J gene lost 1 base, with 12 bases spanning the gap. DNA of the CDR3: TGTGCCTGGAGCCCCCCAGGCCGGAACACTGAAGCTTTCTTT. It codes for CAWSPPGRNTEAFF.

This clone was found a few times. CDR3 DNA: TGTGCCAGCAGTTACTCAGAGATATTGAATTCACCCCTCCACTTT. It is translated as CASSYSEILNSPLHF. The chain links TRBV6-6 to TRBJ1-6; D remains unclear. Trimming cost V 0 bases and J 7 bases, with 10 bases left between them. Germline values: CDR1 MNHNY, CDR2 SVGAGI (reference sequence). The CDR3 loop spans 15 amino acids.

The gene calls are TRBV18 and TRBJ1-5, with D possibly being TRBD1 (5 bases). V lost 2 bases to trimming and J lost 0 bases, with 17 bases between them. This CDR3 spans 18 amino acids. CDR1 is KGHSH and CDR2 is LQKENI in the germline V gene. CDR3 nucleotide sequence: TGTGCCAGCTCACCAAAAGGCGCTTTAGGGGATAGCAATCAGCCCCAGCATTTT. Its protein is CASSPKGALGDSNQPQHF.

This clone was seen a handful of times. V gene TRBV28 combines with J gene TRBJ1-3; 7 bases agree with TRBD1. CDR1 is MDHEN and CDR2 is SYDVKM in the germline V gene. This CDR3 has 16 amino acids. With V trimmed by 7 bases and J by 2 bases, 11 bases remained unmatched. The CDR3 is CASNPQKGATGNTIYF. For the CDR3, the DNA is TGTGCCAGCAACCCCCAAAAGGGGGCAACTGGAAACACCATATATTTT.

The chain uses TRBV6-5 and TRBJ1-1, with D unresolved. V was trimmed by 6 bases and J by 0 bases, leaving 8 bases between them. Looked up from germline, CDR1 is MNHEY and CDR2 is SVGAGI. The CDR3 sequence is 13 residues long. The CDR3 region is CASSGLLNTEAFF. The DNA of the CDR3 is TGTGCCAGCAGCGGACTTCTGAACACTGAAGCTTTCTTT.

This clone has more than one count but fewer than ten. The chain recombines TRBV2 with TRBJ2-2; perhaps TRBD1 as D (6 bases). The length of the CDR3 is 12 residues. The germline V and J ends were trimmed by 4 bases and 9 bases, with 9 bases remaining between them. CDR1 is SNHLY, CDR2 FYNNEI, per germline. The CDR3 sequence: CASSGTARELFF. CDR3 bases: TGTGCCAGCAGTGGGACAGCGAGGGAGCTGTTTTTT.

The chain links TRBV15 to TRBJ2-1; D perhaps matches TRBD2 (5 bases). With 3 bases removed from V and 2 bases from J, the gap between germline ends came to 17 bases. Germline lookup yields CDR1 LNHNV and CDR2 YYDKDF (reference sequence). The CDR3 runs 17 residues. CDR3 in amino acids: CATSRPGMGGTYNEQFF. The DNA of the CDR3 is TGTGCCACCAGCAGGCCCGGGATGGGCGGAACCTACAATGAGCAGTTCTTC.

The chain couples TRBV5-1 to TRBJ1-1; unclear D gene. From germline, CDR1 is SGHRS and CDR2 YFSETQ. This CDR3 comprises 13 residues. With 0 bases removed from V and 4 bases from J, the gap between germline ends came to 7 bases. The CDR3 protein is CASSLAIGTEAFF. CDR3 in DNA: TGCGCCAGCAGCTTGGCCATCGGCACTGAAGCTTTCTTT.